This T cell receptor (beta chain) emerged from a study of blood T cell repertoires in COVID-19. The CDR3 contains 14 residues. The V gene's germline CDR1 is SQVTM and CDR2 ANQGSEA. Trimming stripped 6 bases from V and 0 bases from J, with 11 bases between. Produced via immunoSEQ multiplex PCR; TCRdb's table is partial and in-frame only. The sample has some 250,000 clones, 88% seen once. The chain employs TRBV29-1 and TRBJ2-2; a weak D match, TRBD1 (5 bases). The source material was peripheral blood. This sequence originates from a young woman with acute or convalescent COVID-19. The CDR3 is CSVGQTANTGELFF. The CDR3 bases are TGCAGCGTCGGACAAACCGCGAACACCGGGGAGCTGTTTTTT.